These T cell receptor beta chains were read from a single sample in a study of CD8 T cells in Susac syndrome. TCRdb analysed the immunoSEQ multiplex PCR reads with MiXCR anew, one entry per CDR3 protein. The data contain about 210,000 distinct CDR3 sequences, about 95% of them seen just once; the ten biggest clones take up about 0.15%. Sequencing used CD4+ T cells from PBMCs. Source of these receptors: a human donor with Susac syndrome. CDR3s include the opening cysteine and the closing phenylalanine or tryptophan.

J | V | CDR3
TRBJ2-2 | TRBV9 | CASSVGGQNTGELFF
TRBJ2-5 | TRBV3-1 | CASSQAPLAGMTETQYF
TRBJ1-2 | TRBV27 | CASSLRDPRGGYTF
TRBJ1-1 | TRBV9 | CASSTDRSEAFF
TRBJ2-7 | TRBV18 | CASSPPGTGHEQYF
TRBJ2-5 | TRBV11-3 | CASSLGTGAQETQYF
TRBJ2-2 | TRBV29-1 | CSVGTIEGQGAHTGELFF
TRBJ1-4 | TRBV20-1 | CSAQGPVKELFF
TRBJ1-3 | TRBV30 | CAWSGISSGNTIYF
TRBJ2-3 | TRBV20-1 | CSAFVVGQGTDTQYF
TRBJ1-1 | TRBV19 | CASRLTGKAFF
TRBJ2-2 | TRBV30 | CASRPDTGELFF
TRBJ1-1 | TRBV14 | CASSLKWGPGAFF
TRBJ1-2 | TRBV29-1 | CSVEDQAGGDRYTF
TRBJ2-6 | TRBV7-3 | CASSLNPAQGRSGANVLTF
TRBJ2-7 | TRBV24-1 | CATSDSGQGGYEQYF
TRBJ1-4 | TRBV12-3/TRBV12-4 | CASSLRQGGEKLFF
TRBJ1-2 | TRBV5-1 | CASSLGAGQSDYGYTF
TRBJ2-1 | TRBV9 | CASSVDRASEQFF
TRBJ2-2 | TRBV5-1 | CASSLLTATGELFF
TRBJ2-5 | TRBV19 | CASTGEETQYF
TRBJ1-6 | TRBV7-9 | CASSVGQFTLHF
TRBJ2-7 | TRBV28 | CASRTSGIYEQYF
TRBJ1-5 | TRBV20-1 | CSAPRAGQGPPGGPQHF
TRBJ1-1 | TRBV6-2/TRBV6-3 | CASRDIQNTEAFF
TRBJ1-6 | TRBV12-3/TRBV12-4 | CASSYTGGGSPLHF
TRBJ1-1 | TRBV20-1 | CSAEQLTANTEAFF
TRBJ2-3 | TRBV5-4 | CASSQELVTDTQYF
TRBJ2-5 | TRBV20-1 | CSPRGGETQYF
TRBJ1-1 | TRBV6-5 | CASSYSGSGGAGTEAFF
TRBJ1-1 | TRBV30 | CAHRGTNTEAFF
TRBJ1-6 | TRBV5-4 | CARSGQNWSIGNSPLHF
TRBJ1-2 | TRBV20-1 | CSARPSGTPLYGYTF
TRBJ2-7 | TRBV6-5 | CASSYLPSYEQYF
TRBJ2-1 | TRBV27 | CASSLWGLYNEQFF
TRBJ2-1 | TRBV7-9 | CASSPGGAYNEQFF
TRBJ2-7 | TRBV12-3/TRBV12-4 | CASSLGQGAGEQYF
TRBJ1-2 | TRBV7-8 | CASRPTGGGYTF
TRBJ2-3 | TRBV29-1 | CSFSGTSGGSTDTQYF
TRBJ1-4 | TRBV4-3 | CASSQEGSTATNEKLFF
TRBJ2-3 | TRBV10-3 | CAISARGGTDTQYF
TRBJ2-2 | TRBV24-1 | CATSDWDPGRRNTGELFF
TRBJ1-2 | TRBV7-3 | CASGTQGYDGYTF
TRBJ1-5 | TRBV6-5 | CASRAALSNQPQHF
TRBJ2-5 | TRBV2 | CASRLGTSRGETQYF